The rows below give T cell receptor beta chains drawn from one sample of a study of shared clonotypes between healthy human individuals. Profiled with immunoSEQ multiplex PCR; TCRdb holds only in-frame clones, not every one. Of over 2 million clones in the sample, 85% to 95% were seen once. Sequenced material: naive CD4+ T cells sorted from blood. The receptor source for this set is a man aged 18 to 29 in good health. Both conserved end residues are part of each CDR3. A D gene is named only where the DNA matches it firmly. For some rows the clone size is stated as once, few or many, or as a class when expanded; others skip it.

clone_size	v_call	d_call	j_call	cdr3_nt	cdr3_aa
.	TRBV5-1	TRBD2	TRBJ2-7	TGCGCCAGCAGCCGGCGGGGGGCCCCTTCCTACGAGCAGTACTTC	CASSRRGAPSYEQYF
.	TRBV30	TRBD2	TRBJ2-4	TGTGCCTGGGGACGGGAGGGCCCCGGAAACATTCAGTACTTC	CAWGREGPGNIQYF
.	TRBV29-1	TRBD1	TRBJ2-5	TGCAGCGTTGTAAGGGGGCTCGGGGAGACCCAGTACTTC	CSVVRGLGETQYF
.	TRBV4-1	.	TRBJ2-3	TGCGCCAGCAGCCAAGGGAGGGGCGGTTGGGGCACAGATACGCAGTATTTT	CASSQGRGGWGTDTQYF
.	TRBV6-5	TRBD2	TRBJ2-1	TGTGCCAGCAGTCGAGGGGGAACTAGCGGGAACCAGCAGTTCTTC	CASSRGGTSGNQQFF
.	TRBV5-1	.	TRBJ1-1	TGCGCCAGCAGCTTGCTTTACGGGTCAGGCCTCCACACTGAAGCTTTCTTT	CASSLLYGSGLHTEAFF
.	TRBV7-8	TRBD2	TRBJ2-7	TGTGCCAGCAGCCCTAGGACTAGCGGTCCCGAGCAGTACTTC	CASSPRTSGPEQYF
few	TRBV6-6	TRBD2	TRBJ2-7	TGTGCCAGCAGTAACAGACTAGCGGGAGCCTACGAGCAGTACTTC	CASSNRLAGAYEQYF
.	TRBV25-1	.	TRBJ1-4	TGTGCCAGCAGCGAGGGGGGGGTGGATGAAAAACTGTTTTTT	CASSEGGVDEKLFF
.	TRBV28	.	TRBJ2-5	TGTGCCAGCAGTCTGCTCGGGGGATGGGGCCAAGAGACCCAGTACTTC	CASSLLGGWGQETQYF
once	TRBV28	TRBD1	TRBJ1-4	TGTGCCAGTCCCCGGGGACAGGGGGTAGGTGAAAAACTGTTTTTT	CASPRGQGVGEKLFF
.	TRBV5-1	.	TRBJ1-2	TGCGCCAGCAGCTTGCTCGGTTCTAACTATGGCTACACCTTC	CASSLLGSNYGYTF
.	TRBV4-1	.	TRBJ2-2	TGCGCCAGCAGCCAAGACCGTGTCAGTAGAACCGGGGAGCTGTTTTTT	CASSQDRVSRTGELFF
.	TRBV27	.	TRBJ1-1	TGTGCCAGCAGTCGGGGGCTCTTGAACACTGAAGCTTTCTTT	CASSRGLLNTEAFF
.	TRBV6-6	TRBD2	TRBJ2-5	TGTGCCAGCAGCCAAGCGGGAACAGAGACCCAGTACTTC	CASSQAGTETQYF
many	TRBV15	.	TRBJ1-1	TGTGCCACCCTCCCTAAACAGGGCTACACTGAAGCTTTCTTT	CATLPKQGYTEAFF
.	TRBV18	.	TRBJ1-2	TGTGCCAGCTCACCACCGGTCCAGGCCTATGGCTACACCTTC	CASSPPVQAYGYTF
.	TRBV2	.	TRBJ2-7	TGTGCCAGCACCACAATCTCCCCTCCCTCCCCCGAGCAGTACTTC	CASTTISPPSPEQYF
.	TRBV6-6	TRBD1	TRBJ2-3	TGTGCCAGCAGGGGACAGGGGGTTACAGATACGCAGTATTTT	CASRGQGVTDTQYF
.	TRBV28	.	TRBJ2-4	TGTGCCAGCAGTCCAGGGACTTTAGCCAAAAACATTCAGTACTTC	CASSPGTLAKNIQYF
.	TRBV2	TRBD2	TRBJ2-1	TGTGCCAGCAGCGGGGGGTCCTACAATGAGCAGTTCTTC	CASSGGSYNEQFF
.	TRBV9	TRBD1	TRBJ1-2	TGTGCCAGCAGCAGACGGACAGGGACACTTTCTAACTATGGCTACACCTTC	CASSRRTGTLSNYGYTF
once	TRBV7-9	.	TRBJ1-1	TGTGCCAGCAGCCCCGAGGCGGGGCGCACTGAAGCTTTCTTT	CASSPEAGRTEAFF